Below, 24 T cell receptor beta chains from the same sample are listed, as sequenced in a study of shared clonotypes between healthy human individuals. Some clones are missing from TCRdb's copy, which holds only in-frame ones; the method was immunoSEQ multiplex PCR. The sample gives under 1,100,000 clones, about 70% of which show up once; approximately 1.5% is in the top ten. Sequencing was done on a sample of memory CD4+ T cells sorted from blood. The subset: CD45RA-negative fraction. The receptors derive from a man between 18 and 35 years old in good health.

This clone appeared once. The chain recombines TRBV19 with TRBJ2-7; D perhaps matches TRBD2 (5 bases). Between the trimmed V and J ends, which lost 0 bases and 7 bases, there was a span of 10 bases. Germline V gene data show CDR1 as LNHDA and CDR2 as SQIVND (reference sequence). This CDR3 is 13 amino acids long. For the CDR3, the DNA is TGTGCCAGTAGTATAGACCCCTCGGGGGAGCAGTACTTC. Its protein is CASSIDPSGEQYF. Supplemented by reference TRBV19 and TRBJ2-7, the full variable domain reads DGGITQSPKYLFRKEGQNVTLSCEQNLNHDAMYWYRQDPGQGLRLIYYSQIVNDFQKGDIAEGYSVSREKKESFPLTVTSAQKNPTAFYLCASSIDPSGEQYFGPGTRLTVT.

This clone was counted only a few times. This chain joins TRBV30 and TRBJ1-1, with D unresolved. Trimming removed 2 bases from V and 2 bases from J, with 9 bases in between. This CDR3 region has 13 residues. Germline V gives CDR1 GTSNPN, CDR2 SVGIG (reference sequence). The CDR3 DNA follows: TGTGCCTGGAGTAAACAGACTAACACTGAAGCTTTCTTT. It codes for CAWSKQTNTEAFF.

The CDR3 protein is CASGLTRSSYNEQFF. CDR3 in DNA: TGTGCTAGTGGTTTGACTCGGAGTTCATACAATGAGCAGTTCTTC. The chain carries TRBV12-5 and TRBJ2-1; D is uncertain. Germline CDR1 and CDR2: LGHNT and FRNRAP. The V end was cut by 2 bases, the J end by 4 bases, with 12 bases between. This CDR3 is built from 15 residues.

This chain uses TRBV12-5 with TRBJ1-1; D remains unclear. V was clipped by 1 base and J by 2 bases, with 20 bases between them. The CDR3 consists of 18 residues. Germline V gene data show CDR1 as LGHNT and CDR2 as FRNRAP. The CDR3 loop reads CASGLGPRWREQNTEAFF. CDR3 DNA: TGTGCTAGTGGTTTGGGCCCTCGGTGGAGGGAACAAAACACTGAAGCTTTCTTT.

Details on this clone: In the same sample, other DNA sequences code for this CDR3. The J gene is TRBJ2-7, the V gene TRBV7-2; possible D gene TRBD2, 6 bases. Germline V gene data show CDR1 as SGHTA and CDR2 as FQGNSA. V was trimmed by 2 bases and J by 2 bases, leaving 10 bases between them. The CDR3 covers 14 residues. As DNA, the CDR3 is TGTGCCAGCAGCTTAACGGGAGCGGCCTACGAGCAGTACTTC. As protein: CASSLTGAAYEQYF.

The chain recombines TRBV10-3 with TRBJ1-2; 9 bases match TRBD1. This CDR3 comprises 13 residues. V was pared by 6 bases and J by 4 bases, with 3 bases of the junction left unmatched. Germline V gene lookup returns CDR1 ENHRY and CDR2 SYGVKD. CDR3 nucleotides: TGTGCCATCAGGGACAGGGGTGGCTATGGCTACACCTTC. Protein: CAIRDRGGYGYTF.

On this clone itself: Possible read error: a much larger clone is one base away. V and J are TRBV5-1 and TRBJ2-2, with 7 bases aligning to TRBD1. The CDR3 has 15 amino acids. Trimming cost V 4 bases and J 0 bases; bases outside gene matches: 3. CDR1 is SGHRS, CDR2 YFSETQ, per germline. The CDR3 sequence: CASSRGQTNTGELFF. In DNA form, the CDR3 reads TGCGCCAGCAGCAGGGGACAGACGAACACCGGGGAGCTGTTTTTT. The complete variable domain, with remaining parts taken from reference TRBV5-1 and TRBJ2-2, reads KAGVTQTPRYLIKTRGQQVTLSCSPISGHRSVSWYQQTPGQGLQFLFEYFSETQRNKGNFPGRFSGRQFSNSRSEMNVSTLELGDSALYLCASSRGQTNTGELFFGEGSRLTVL.

The chain carries TRBV2 and TRBJ1-5; D may be TRBD1 (6 bases). The ends were cut back, 5 bases at V and 1 base at J, with 9 bases in the middle. The germline CDR1 and CDR2 sequences are SNHLY and FYNNEI. The CDR3 covers 14 residues. The CDR3 DNA sequence: TGTGCCAGCAGTTCTGACAGGAGCAATCAGCCCCAGCATTTT. Amino acids: CASSSDRSNQPQHF.

The chain carries TRBV9 and TRBJ2-5; 8 positions match TRBD2. Germline V gives CDR1 SGDLS, CDR2 YYNGEE. J gave up 11 bases and V 3 bases, and 21 bases lay outside the gene matches. This CDR3 has 17 amino acids. This chain's CDR3 is CASSAQDLPAGAGEQYF. CDR3 coding DNA: TGTGCCAGCAGCGCCCAAGACCTTCCAGCGGGAGCGGGGGAGCAGTACTTC. The variable domain in full, completed from reference TRBV9 and TRBJ2-5, reads DSGVTQTPKHLITATGQRVTLRCSPRSGDLSVYWYQQSLDQGLQFLIQYYNGEERAKGNILERFSAQQFPDLHSELNLSSLELGDSALYFCASSAQDLPAGAGEQYFGPGTRLLVL.

This rearrangement joins TRBV30 to TRBJ1-6; no definite D call. The CDR3 totals 16 residues. The ends were cut back, 0 bases at V and 0 bases at J, with 9 bases in the middle. Germline CDR1 is GTSNPN and CDR2 is SVGIG (reference sequence). The DNA for the CDR3 is TGTGCCTGGAGTGTTAGGTCCAGCTCCTATAATTCACCCCTCCACTTT. This translates into CAWSVRSSSYNSPLHF.

This sequence joins TRBV5-1 and TRBJ1-6; a possible D gene is TRBD1 (5 bases). V lost 0 bases and J 6 bases, leaving 10 bases between the germline ends. From germline, CDR1 is SGHRS and CDR2 YFSETQ. The CDR3 is 15 residues long. The CDR3 coding sequence is TGCGCCAGCAGCTTGGTCCGGGGGTCTAATTCACCCCTCCACTTT. Residues: CASSLVRGSNSPLHF.

This clone has a handful of counts. The chain links TRBV6-5 to TRBJ2-2; D is possibly TRBD2 (5 bases). Per germline, CDR1 MNHEY and CDR2 SVGAGI. The CDR3 is 15 residues long. Trimming pared 5 bases from V and 2 bases from J, leaving 12 bases between. CDR3 nucleotide sequence: TGTGCCAGCAGTCCCATCGGAGGAAACACCGGGGAGCTGTTTTTT. Translating it yields CASSPIGGNTGELFF.

The V and J genes are TRBV28 and TRBJ2-7, with 9 nucleotides matching TRBD1. With 5 bases clipped from V and 7 bases from J, the junction kept 9 bases outside the gene matches. Germline CDR1 is MDHEN and CDR2 is SYDVKM. The CDR3 has 14 residues. The CDR3 sequence: CASSLIQGAREQYF. The CDR3 bases are TGTGCCAGCAGTCTGATACAGGGGGCGAGGGAGCAGTACTTC.

Notes on this clone: This CDR3 is also generated by other DNA sequences in the sample. V gene TRBV4-1 combines with J gene TRBJ2-7, with a tentative D call TRBD1 (5 bases). Germline values: CDR1 MGHRA, CDR2 YSYEKL. The CDR3 totals 13 residues. Trimming cost V 0 bases and J 7 bases, with 10 bases left between them. CDR3 protein: CASSQDRGREQYF. The CDR3 coding sequence is TGCGCCAGCAGCCAAGATAGGGGCCGGGAGCAGTACTTC.

This clone was recorded a few times. This rearrangement joins TRBV25-1 to TRBJ1-2, with TRBD1 identical over 7 bases. The V gene end was trimmed by 5 bases and the J gene end by 7 bases; junction bases not matched to a gene: 7. The CDR3 spans 13 residues. CDR1 MGHDK and CDR2 SYGVNS come from the germline V gene. The DNA of the CDR3 is TGTGCCAGCAGTTTCTCGACAGGGTCTGGCTACACCTTC. The encoded protein is CASSFSTGSGYTF.

The CDR3 is CASADRGRDGYTF. CDR3 bases: TGTGCCAGCGCCGACAGGGGGCGCGATGGCTACACCTTC. The chain carries TRBV6-1 and TRBJ1-2, with 10 nucleotides matching TRBD1. The CDR3 loop spans 13 amino acids. The germline V gene encodes CDR1 MNHNS and CDR2 SASEGT. V shed 8 bases, J shed 6 bases, and the junction held 6 bases outside the gene matches.

This clone was seen a single time. V gene TRBV4-1 combines with J gene TRBJ2-7; D is perhaps TRBD1 (5 bases). The germline V gene has CDR1 MGHRA and CDR2 YSYEKL. V lost 3 bases and J 2 bases, leaving 11 bases between the germline ends. The CDR3 loop spans 14 amino acids. CDR3: CASSQPRQPYEQYF. For the CDR3, the DNA is TGCGCCAGCAGCCAGCCAAGACAGCCCTACGAGCAGTACTTC.

The chain couples TRBV5-1 to TRBJ2-5; the match to TRBD1 covers 7 bases. The CDR3 runs to 13 residues. CDR1 and CDR2 from the germline V gene are SGHRS and YFSETQ. Trimming took 4 bases from V and 1 from J; bases not matched to a gene: 1. The CDR3 is CASSGTAQETQYF. The CDR3 nucleotides read TGCGCCAGCAGCGGGACAGCCCAAGAGACCCAGTACTTC.

The chain joins TRBV7-9 to TRBJ2-5, with a possible D match to TRBD2 (6 bases). The length of the CDR3 is 15 residues. The ends were cut back, 5 bases at V and 5 bases at J, with 18 bases in the middle. In germline, CDR1 is SEHNR, CDR2 FQNEAQ (reference sequence). The CDR3 DNA reads as TGTGCCAGCAGCGCGGGTCTCCCTGGGGGGGAGACCCAGTACTTC. It encodes CASSAGLPGGETQYF.

V and J are TRBV6-6 and TRBJ2-2, with 10 positions matching TRBD2. The CDR3 has 15 amino acids. CDR1 is MNHNY and CDR2 is SVGAGI in the germline V gene (reference sequence). V trimming: 5 bases; J trimming: 4 bases; junction bases outside the gene matches: 4. This CDR3 reads CASSTSGRGTGELFF. DNA of the CDR3: TGTGCCAGCAGTACCAGCGGGAGGGGCACCGGGGAGCTGTTTTTT.

The V call is TRBV5-1, the J call TRBJ2-7; unclear D gene. The germline V gene has CDR1 SGHRS and CDR2 YFSETQ. Trimming stripped 4 bases from V and 1 base from J, with 9 bases between. CDR3 size: 13 residues. For the CDR3, the DNA is TGCGCCAGCAGCGAGATTCCGTCCTACGAGCAGTACTTC. This codes for CASSEIPSYEQYF. The entire variable domain, with the rest obtained from reference TRBV5-1 and TRBJ2-7, is as follows: KAGVTQTPRYLIKTRGQQVTLSCSPISGHRSVSWYQQTPGQGLQFLFEYFSETQRNKGNFPGRFSGRQFSNSRSEMNVSTLELGDSALYLCASSEIPSYEQYFGPGTRLTVT.

This clone turned up a few times. This chain connects TRBV11-3 to TRBJ2-1; 10 positions match TRBD2. V lost 1 base to trimming and J lost 6 bases; unmatched junction nucleotides: 9. The CDR3 extends over 17 amino acids. Germline CDR1 SGHNT, CDR2 YENEEA. The CDR3 loop is CASSLGNRLAGVNEQFF. The CDR3 DNA reads as TGTGCCAGCAGCTTAGGTAATCGGCTAGCGGGAGTCAATGAGCAGTTCTTC.

V usage is TRBV5-6 and J usage is TRBJ1-1; D remains ambiguous. Germline lookup yields CDR1 SGHDT and CDR2 YYEEEE. The CDR3 loop spans 15 amino acids. V was trimmed by 0 bases and J by 1 base, leaving 10 bases between them. The CDR3 region has the DNA TGTGCCAGCAGCTTGGGTAGCCCTCGGAACACTGAAGCTTTCTTT. It codes for CASSLGSPRNTEAFF.

V usage is TRBV5-1 and J usage is TRBJ2-3; 10 positions match TRBD2. CDR1 and CDR2 from the germline V gene are SGHRS and YFSETQ. This CDR3 contains 15 residues. The V and J ends lost 4 bases and 4 bases, in that order; junction bases with no gene match: 6. For the CDR3, the DNA is TGCGCCAGCAGCCTAAGCGGGGGGGCCGCAGATACGCAGTATTTT. It encodes CASSLSGGAADTQYF. The full variable domain, its missing parts supplied by reference TRBV5-1 and TRBJ2-3, is KAGVTQTPRYLIKTRGQQVTLSCSPISGHRSVSWYQQTPGQGLQFLFEYFSETQRNKGNFPGRFSGRQFSNSRSEMNVSTLELGDSALYLCASSLSGGAADTQYFGPGTRLTVL.